These T cell receptor beta chains were read from a single sample in a study of blood T cell repertoires in COVID-19. Sequencing used immunoSEQ multiplex PCR; TCRdb keeps in-frame clones, though not all of them. The repertoire includes roughly 60,000 clones, 88% of them detected once, and around 8% sits in the top ten. Source material: peripheral blood. The receptor set was obtained from a man between 60 and 70 years old with active COVID-19. Each CDR3 is given with its conserved first and last residue. Each record gives: J gene, clone size, V gene, D gene, CDR3 protein, CDR3 DNA. A D gene is named only where the DNA matches it firmly. Where a row states a size, it is once, few, many or the class of an expanded clone; other rows omit it.

>TRBJ2-7|-|TRBV7-2|-
CASSLGAGFPGEQYF
TGTGCCAGCAGCTTAGGAGCAGGGTTTCCCGGGGAGCAGTACTTC
>TRBJ2-6|-|TRBV19|TRBD1
CASSMVGRGPPSSGANVLTF
TGTGCCAGTAGTATGGTTGGCAGGGGGCCCCCTAGCTCTGGGGCCAACGTCCTGACTTTC
>TRBJ2-2|-|TRBV6-5|-
CASKLAFANTGELFF
TGTGCCAGCAAATTAGCGTTCGCGAACACCGGGGAGCTGTTTTTT
>TRBJ1-3|-|TRBV18|-
CASSLPTSLSGNTIYF
TGTGCCAGCTCACTCCCAACCAGTCTCTCTGGAAACACCATATATTTT
>TRBJ2-2|once|TRBV5-1|TRBD1
CASSPGQGNTGELFF
TGCGCCAGCAGCCCAGGACAGGGTAACACCGGGGAGCTGTTTTTT
>TRBJ2-7|-|TRBV6-5|TRBD1
CASSTGQGSYEQYF
TGTGCCAGCAGCACGGGACAGGGGTCCTACGAGCAGTACTTC
>TRBJ2-7|-|TRBV3-1/TRBV3-2|TRBD2
CASSQDPSGRSPGYEQYF
TGTGCCAGCAGCCAAGATCCTAGCGGGAGGTCCCCGGGGTACGAGCAGTACTTC
>TRBJ1-4|-|TRBV4-2|TRBD1
CASSQVGTGNEKLFF
TGTGCCAGCAGCCAAGTAGGGACAGGGAATGAAAAACTGTTTTTT
>TRBJ1-2|-|TRBV10-3|-
CAISEFQGGYTF
TGTGCCATCAGTGAATTCCAGGGGGGCTACACCTTC
>TRBJ2-7|-|TRBV5-1|TRBD1
CASSFWTGDHEQYF
TGCGCCAGCAGCTTTTGGACAGGGGACCACGAGCAGTACTTC
>TRBJ2-1|-|TRBV2|TRBD2
CASSAQLAGVLNEQFF
TGTGCCAGCAGTGCCCAACTAGCGGGAGTCTTAAATGAGCAGTTCTTC
>TRBJ1-1|few|TRBV10-2|-
CASSEYTEAFF
TGCGCCAGCTCGGAGTACACTGAAGCTTTCTTT
>TRBJ1-1|-|TRBV9|TRBD1
CASSGDSFTEAFF
TGTGCCAGCAGCGGGGACAGCTTCACTGAAGCTTTCTTT
>TRBJ2-1|-|TRBV4-2|-
CASSQGRLAANYNEQFF
TGTGCCAGCAGCCAAGGTAGGTTAGCGGCAAACTACAATGAGCAGTTCTTC
>TRBJ2-1|-|TRBV7-3|TRBD1
CASSPSGQIHNEQFF
TGTGCCAGCAGTCCCTCGGGACAGATACACAATGAGCAGTTCTTC
>TRBJ2-5|-|TRBV12-5|TRBD2
CASGIAGGRETQYF
TGTGCTAGTGGGATAGCGGGAGGACGGGAGACCCAGTACTTC
>TRBJ2-2|-|TRBV5-4|-
CASRYSSGGTGELFF
TGTGCCAGCAGATATTCTTCAGGGGGGACCGGGGAGCTGTTTTTT